These 17 T cell receptor beta chains were all obtained from the same sample, sequenced in a study of memory CD4+ T cells and cytomegalovirus serostatus (dated by TCRdb to 2018 to 2020). A FACSAria II was used to sort memory CD4+ T cells, defined as single viable CD3+CD4+CD8-CD45RO+ cells. Libraries were made using the immunoSEQ multiplex PCR assay. TCRdb provides this immuneACCESS table in a form limited to in-frame rearrangements. Some clones are lacking; in checked studies, under half of them reflect an unresolved V gene, and why the rest are absent is not known. The sample table shows 58,000 or so clones, and around three quarters are seen once. Together, the top ten hold roughly 3% of the sample. Sequenced material: memory CD4+ T cells from blood. All receptors come from an adult in good health and CMV-seropositive.

This clone occurred a few times. V usage is TRBV28 and J usage is TRBJ1-5; a weak D match, TRBD1 (6 bases). The germline V gene encodes CDR1 MDHEN and CDR2 SYDVKM. V dropped 7 bases and J dropped 1 base, with 11 bases sitting between them. The CDR3 totals 14 residues. CDR3 nucleotide sequence: TGTGCCAGCATGGGGGGCCCCAGCAATCAGCCCCAGCATTTT. Amino acids: CASMGGPSNQPQHF.

The V and J genes are TRBV2 and TRBJ2-5; perhaps TRBD1 as D (6 bases). V was pared by 4 bases and J by 5 bases, with 11 bases between. Germline CDR1 is SNHLY and CDR2 is FYNNEI. This CDR3 has 13 residues. CDR3 region: CASSAGTGETQYF. CDR3 in DNA: TGTGCCAGCAGTGCCGGTACAGGGGAGACCCAGTACTTC.

The count of this clone is one. The chain links TRBV5-6 to TRBJ2-3; TRBD1 aligns across 12 bases. Germline-derived CDR1 and CDR2 are SGHDT and YYEEEE. This CDR3 is built from 16 residues. J was trimmed by 4 bases and V by 4 bases; bases with no gene match: 7. In DNA, the CDR3 is TGTGCCAGCAGCCCGCCCGGGACAGGGGGCGCAGATACGCAGTATTTT. It is translated as CASSPPGTGGADTQYF. Together with reference TRBV5-6 and TRBJ2-3, the CDR3 gives the full variable domain: DAGVTQSPTHLIKTRGQQVTLRCSPKSGHDTVSWYQQALGQGPQFIFQYYEEEERQRGNFPDRFSGHQFPNYSSELNVNALLLGDSALYLCASSPPGTGGADTQYFGPGTRLTVL.

V and J are TRBV4-3 and TRBJ1-2; D ambiguous. The CDR3 has 13 residues. V was cut by 4 bases and J by 6 bases, with 12 bases left in between. Germline lookup yields CDR1 LGHNA and CDR2 YSLEER. The CDR3 DNA sequence: TGCGCCAGCAGCCGAACAACAGAGAATGGCTACACCTTC. It codes for CASSRTTENGYTF.

This sequence joins TRBV9 and TRBJ2-5, with D uncertain. The CDR3 contains 14 residues. Germline CDR1 and CDR2: SGDLS and YYNGEE. V was clipped by 0 bases and J by 4 bases, with 10 bases between them. The CDR3 here is CASSVGLEGETQYF. The CDR3 coding sequence is TGTGCCAGCAGCGTAGGGCTGGAAGGAGAGACCCAGTACTTC.

This clone has a single count. DNA for the CDR3: TGTGCCAGTAGTCTAATTCGGGACAGCTACTCTGGGGCCAACGTCCTGACTTTC. It codes for CASSLIRDSYSGANVLTF. The rearrangement uses TRBV19 and TRBJ2-6; 7 bases are a match to TRBD1. This CDR3 contains 18 residues. Losses at the gene ends were 5 bases for V and 0 bases for J; bases not matched to a gene: 10. The V gene's germline CDR1 is LNHDA and CDR2 SQIVND (reference sequence).

This clone was detected only a few times. This chain connects TRBV7-9 to TRBJ2-7; 8 bases agree with TRBD1. Germline CDR1 SEHNR, CDR2 FQNEAQ (reference sequence). The CDR3 is 13 amino acids. V lost 1 base and J lost 6; bases outside the gene matches: 2. Here the CDR3 reads CASSLVGTGEQYV. The DNA of the CDR3 is TGTGCCAGCAGCTTAGTAGGGACAGGCGAGCAGTACGTC.

This clone appeared once. The chain combines TRBV5-1 with TRBJ1-5, with D uncertain. The V and J ends lost 4 bases and 0 bases respectively, with 11 bases between them. The CDR3 spans 15 residues. Germline V gene data show CDR1 as SGHRS and CDR2 as YFSETQ. The CDR3 loop reads CASSLMGYSNQPQHF. CDR3 coding DNA: TGCGCCAGCAGCCTAATGGGGTATAGCAATCAGCCCCAGCATTTT.

This clone came up a few times. The chain has TRBV30 and TRBJ1-1, with no clear D. The CDR3 extends over 11 amino acids. CDR1 GTSNPN and CDR2 SVGIG come from the germline V gene (reference sequence). The V and J ends lost 5 bases and 3 bases respectively, with 7 bases between them. CDR3 in DNA: TGTGCCTGGCAATGGGACACTGAAGCTTTCTTT. It yields the protein CAWQWDTEAFF.

V usage is TRBV6-5 and J usage is TRBJ1-1; D unresolved. This CDR3 comprises 15 residues. CDR1 and CDR2 from the germline V gene are MNHEY and SVGAGI. The V and J ends lost 2 bases and 0 bases respectively, with 10 bases between them. CDR3 in DNA: TGTGCCAGCAGTTACGCGACAACTTTGAACACTGAAGCTTTCTTT. It codes for CASSYATTLNTEAFF.

The chain couples TRBV5-1 to TRBJ2-2, with TRBD2 matching over 7 bases. CDR1 is SGHRS, CDR2 YFSETQ, per germline. The V and J ends lost 7 bases and 1 base, in that order; junction bases with no gene match: 7. CDR3 length equals 15 residues. The CDR3 spells CASGLAGGNTGELFF. CDR3 sequence (DNA): TGCGCCAGCGGATTAGCGGGTGGGAACACCGGGGAGCTGTTTTTT.

The chain links TRBV10-3 to TRBJ1-1, with D possibly being TRBD1 (5 bases). The CDR3 length is 12 residues. The germline CDR1 and CDR2 sequences are ENHRY and SYGVKD. Between the trimmed V and J ends, which lost 0 bases and 7 bases, there was a span of 6 bases. The CDR3 coding sequence is TGTGCCATCAGTGAGTCACAGGATGAAGCTTTCTTT. Translated: CAISESQDEAFF.

This clone turned up a few times. The chain carries TRBV19 and TRBJ1-4; 9 bases match TRBD1. This CDR3 has 15 amino acids. After removal of 5 bases from V and 8 bases from J, the junction contained 9 bases not matched to a gene. CDR1 is LNHDA and CDR2 is SQIVND in the germline V gene (reference sequence). In DNA, the CDR3 is TGTGCCAGTAGTCCCCCGGGACAGGGAACCGAAAAACTGTTTTTT. It yields the protein CASSPPGQGTEKLFF.

This clone was observed once. This rearrangement joins TRBV6-1 to TRBJ2-3; 7 positions match TRBD1. The J segment lost 1 base and the V segment lost 7 bases, leaving 2 bases of the junction unmatched. Germline loops: CDR1 MNHNS, CDR2 SASEGT. The CDR3 sequence is 13 residues long. CDR3 DNA sequence: TGTGCCAGCAAGGGGACAGGCACAGATACGCAGTATTTT. Translated: CASKGTGTDTQYF.

The J gene is TRBJ1-2, the V gene TRBV6-5; 7 bases match TRBD1. The V gene's germline CDR1 is MNHEY and CDR2 SVGAGI. The length of the CDR3 is 15 residues. The V segment lost 4 bases and the J segment 0 bases; nucleotides outside the gene matches: 5. The CDR3 bases are TGTGCCAGCAGTTGGGGCAGGGGGACTAACTATGGCTACACCTTC. Protein product: CASSWGRGTNYGYTF.

This clone was recorded a few times. The chain has TRBV14 and TRBJ2-2; TRBD2 matches 8 bases. The CDR3 runs to 17 residues. Trimming took 3 bases from V and 5 from J; bases not matched to a gene: 11. CDR1 is SGHDN and CDR2 is FVKESK in the germline V gene. CDR3 nucleotides: TGTGCCAGCAGCCAGGTCGCGTCTCCTAGCGGGACCGGGGAGCTGTTTTTT. Amino acid sequence: CASSQVASPSGTGELFF.

This clone was picked up a small number of times. The chain uses TRBV5-6 and TRBJ2-3, with D maybe TRBD2 (5 bases). The CDR3 has 15 residues. The germline gives CDR1 SGHDT, CDR2 YYEEEE. V was cut by 3 bases and J by 0 bases, with 11 bases left in between. CDR3 loop: CASSSKWTSTDTQYF. CDR3 bases: TGTGCCAGCAGCTCCAAGTGGACTAGCACAGATACGCAGTATTTT. The whole variable domain, filled in from reference TRBV5-6 and TRBJ2-3, reads DAGVTQSPTHLIKTRGQQVTLRCSPKSGHDTVSWYQQALGQGPQFIFQYYEEEERQRGNFPDRFSGHQFPNYSSELNVNALLLGDSALYLCASSSKWTSTDTQYFGPGTRLTVL.